A selection of T cell receptor beta chains follows, all from one sample in a study of blood T cells in healthy people across ages. TCRdb passed the 5' RACE reads through MiXCR, listing each CDR3 protein once. Of about 1.5 million distinct CDR3 sequences in the sample, 40% to 45% are singletons; the top ten hold less than 5%. The sequenced material came from blood. The receptors here all came from a woman in her late teens or twenties in good health. The CDR3 runs from the conserved cysteine through the conserved F or W. The D gene is left open where the match is weak. Where a row states a size, it is once, few, many or the class of an expanded clone; other rows omit it.

>TRBV28|TRBD2|TRBJ2-1|.
TGTGCCAGCAGTTTCTCCGGGGCTAGCGGCAGCTCCTACAATGAGCAGTTCTTC
CASSFSGASGSSYNEQFF
>TRBV12-3/TRBV12-4|.|TRBJ2-7|.
TGTGCCAGCAGTTCCGACAAATTCGAGCAGTACTTC
CASSSDKFEQYF
>TRBV9|.|TRBJ1-5|few
TGTGCCAGCAGCACAGGACCTAATAGCAATCAGCCCCAGCATTTT
CASSTGPNSNQPQHF
>TRBV29-1|.|TRBJ2-7|.
TGCAGCGTTGAAGAATCGGGGGAAGGCGAGCAGTACTTC
CSVEESGEGEQYF
>TRBV27|.|TRBJ2-7|.
TGTGCCAGCTCCACAAGGCGAGCGGCATACAATGAGCAGTACTTC
CASSTRRAAYNEQYF
>TRBV11-2|.|TRBJ2-5|many
TGTGCCAGCAGCTCCGTAATGGGAGAGACCCAGTACTTC
CASSSVMGETQYF
>TRBV3-1|.|TRBJ2-7|few
TGTGCCAGCAGCCTCCTGGGAGAGAGGGGGACCTACGAGCAGTACTTC
CASSLLGERGTYEQYF
>TRBV27|TRBD2|TRBJ2-1|few
TGTGCCAGCAGTCGCTTAGCGGGAACTGGCGATGAGCAGTTCTTC
CASSRLAGTGDEQFF
>TRBV20-1|TRBD1|TRBJ2-6|.
TGCAGTGCTAGCCAGACAGGGTTCGCTGGGGCCAACGTCCTGACTTTC
CSASQTGFAGANVLTF
>TRBV20-1|.|TRBJ2-3|.
TGCAGTGCTAGCCTAATTTTAGCGGACCTCACAGATACGCAGTATTTT
CSASLILADLTDTQYF
>TRBV20-1|.|TRBJ2-1|.
TGCAGTGCTAGAAGGACATCACGCTACAATGAGCAGTTCTTC
CSARRTSRYNEQFF
>TRBV5-1|.|TRBJ2-7|.
TGCGCCAGCAGCGCGTTACAGGGATCTGTCAACGAGCAGTACTTC
CASSALQGSVNEQYF
>TRBV5-5|.|TRBJ2-3|.
TGTGCCAGCAGCGCGTACCTCACAGATACGCAGTATTTT
CASSAYLTDTQYF
>TRBV7-2|.|TRBJ2-1|.
TGTGCCAGCAGCTTCGGGAGTTCCCAATACAATGAGCAGTTCTTC
CASSFGSSQYNEQFF
>TRBV5-1|.|TRBJ1-1|.
TGCGCCAGCGCGGAGGAACAGGGATATGACACTGAAGCTTTCTTT
CASAEEQGYDTEAFF
>TRBV3-1|.|TRBJ2-1|.
TGTGCCAGCAGCCAAGAGGGCCGGAGGGCCAATGAGCAGTTCTTC
CASSQEGRRANEQFF